This T cell receptor beta chain stems from a study of CD8 T cells in Susac syndrome. The CDR3 contains 16 residues. CDR1 and CDR2 from the germline V gene are LNHDA and SQIVND (reference sequence). V trimming: 5 bases; J trimming: 2 bases; junction bases outside the gene matches: 10. Reverse transcription of roughly 0.45 to 1 ug RNA was performed with random hexamers. TCRdb reprocessed the immunoSEQ multiplex PCR reads via MiXCR and lists one record per CDR3 protein. The sample carries 120,000 or so distinct CDR3 sequences, around 95% recorded once. The clonotype originates from a human donor with Susac syndrome. Sequenced: CD8+ T cells from PBMCs. V and J are TRBV19 and TRBJ2-7; 9 bases are a match to TRBD1. Here the CDR3 reads CASSSPGQGYPYEQYF. In DNA, the CDR3 is TGTGCCAGTAGTTCGCCGGGACAGGGTTACCCCTACGAGCAGTACTTC.